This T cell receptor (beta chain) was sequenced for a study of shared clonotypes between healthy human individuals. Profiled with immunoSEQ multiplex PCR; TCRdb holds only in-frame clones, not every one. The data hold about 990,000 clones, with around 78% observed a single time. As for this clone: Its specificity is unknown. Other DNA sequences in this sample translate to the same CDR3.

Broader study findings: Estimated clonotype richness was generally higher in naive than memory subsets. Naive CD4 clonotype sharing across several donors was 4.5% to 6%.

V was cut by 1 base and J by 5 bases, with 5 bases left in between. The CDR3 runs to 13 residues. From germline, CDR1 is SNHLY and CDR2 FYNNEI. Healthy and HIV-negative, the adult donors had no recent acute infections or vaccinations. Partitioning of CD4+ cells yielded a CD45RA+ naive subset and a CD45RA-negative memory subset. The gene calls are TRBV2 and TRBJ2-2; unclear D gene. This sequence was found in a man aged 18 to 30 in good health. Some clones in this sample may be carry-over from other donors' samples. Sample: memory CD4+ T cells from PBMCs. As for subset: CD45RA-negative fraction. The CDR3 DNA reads TGTGCCAGCAGTGAAGTCGGTACCGGGGAGCTGTTTTTT. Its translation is CASSEVGTGELFF.